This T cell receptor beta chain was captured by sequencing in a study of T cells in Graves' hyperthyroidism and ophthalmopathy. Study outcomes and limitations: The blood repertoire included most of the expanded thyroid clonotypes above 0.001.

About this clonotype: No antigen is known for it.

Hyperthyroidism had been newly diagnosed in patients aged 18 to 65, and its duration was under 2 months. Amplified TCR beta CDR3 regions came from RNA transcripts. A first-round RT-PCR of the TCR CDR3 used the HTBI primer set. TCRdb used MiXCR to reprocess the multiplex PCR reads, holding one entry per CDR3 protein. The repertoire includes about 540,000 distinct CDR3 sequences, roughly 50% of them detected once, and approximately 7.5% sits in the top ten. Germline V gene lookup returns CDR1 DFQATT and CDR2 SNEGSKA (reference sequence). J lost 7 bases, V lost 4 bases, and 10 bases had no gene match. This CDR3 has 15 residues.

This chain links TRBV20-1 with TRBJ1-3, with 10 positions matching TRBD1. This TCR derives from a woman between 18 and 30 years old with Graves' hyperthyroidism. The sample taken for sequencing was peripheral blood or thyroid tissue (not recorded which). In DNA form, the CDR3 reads TGCAGTGCTACTACCGGGACAGGGGCGACGAACACCATATATTTT. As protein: CSATTGTGATNTIYF.